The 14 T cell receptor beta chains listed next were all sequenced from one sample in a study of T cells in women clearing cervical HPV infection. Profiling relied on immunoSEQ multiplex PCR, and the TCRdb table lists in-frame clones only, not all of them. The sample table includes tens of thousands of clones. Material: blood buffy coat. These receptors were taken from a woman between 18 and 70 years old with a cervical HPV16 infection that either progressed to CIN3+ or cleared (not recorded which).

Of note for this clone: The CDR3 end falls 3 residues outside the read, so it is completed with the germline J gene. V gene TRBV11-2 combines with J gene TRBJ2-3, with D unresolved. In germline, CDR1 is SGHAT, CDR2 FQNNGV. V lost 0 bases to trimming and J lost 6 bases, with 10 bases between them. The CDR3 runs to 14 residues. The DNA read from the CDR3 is TGTGCCAGCAGCTTAGATGTGCCTACTGATACG. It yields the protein CASSLDVPTDT. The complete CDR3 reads CASSLDVPTDTQYF. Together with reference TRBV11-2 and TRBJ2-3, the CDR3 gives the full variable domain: EAGVAQSPRYKIIEKRQSVAFWCNPISGHATLYWYQQILGQGPKLLIQFQNNGVVDDSQLPKDRFSAERLKGVDSTLKIQPAKLEDSAVYLCASSLDVPTDTQYFGPGTRLTVL.

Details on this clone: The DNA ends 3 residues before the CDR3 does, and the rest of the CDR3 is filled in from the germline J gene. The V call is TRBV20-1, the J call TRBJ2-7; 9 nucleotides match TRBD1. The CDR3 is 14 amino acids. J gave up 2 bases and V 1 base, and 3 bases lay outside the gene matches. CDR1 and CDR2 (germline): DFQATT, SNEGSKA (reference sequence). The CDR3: CSARVDRGAYEQYF. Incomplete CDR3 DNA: TGCAGTGCTAGAGTGGACAGGGGAGCCTACGAG.

CDR3 DNA (partial): TGCAGTGCTAAAGCAGGAAACACC. Translation gives CSAKAGNT. The entire CDR3 protein is CSAKAGNTIYF. The chain recombines TRBV20-1 with TRBJ1-3; D call uncertain. The sequenced fragment ends 3 residues before the CDR3 boundary, so the rest is inferred from the germline J gene. The CDR3 spans 11 residues. With 4 bases removed from V and 4 bases from J, the gap between germline ends came to 5 bases. CDR1 is DFQATT, CDR2 SNEGSKA, per germline (reference sequence).

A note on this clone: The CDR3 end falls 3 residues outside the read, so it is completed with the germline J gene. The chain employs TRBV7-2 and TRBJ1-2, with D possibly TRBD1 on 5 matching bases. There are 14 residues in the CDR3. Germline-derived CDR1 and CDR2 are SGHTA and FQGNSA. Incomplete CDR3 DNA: TGTGCCAGCAGCTTGCTTGACAGAGGTATGGGC. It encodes CASSLLDRGMG. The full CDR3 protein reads CASSLLDRGMGYTF.

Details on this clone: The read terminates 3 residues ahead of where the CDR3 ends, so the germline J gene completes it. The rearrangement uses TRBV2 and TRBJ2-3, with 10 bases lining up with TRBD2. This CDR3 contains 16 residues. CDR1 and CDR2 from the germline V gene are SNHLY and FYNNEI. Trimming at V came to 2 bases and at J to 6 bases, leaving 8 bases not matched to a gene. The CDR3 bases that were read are TGTGCCAGCAGTGAAATAATAGCGGGGGGCAAGGATACG. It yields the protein CASSEIIAGGKDT. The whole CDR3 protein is CASSEIIAGGKDTQYF.

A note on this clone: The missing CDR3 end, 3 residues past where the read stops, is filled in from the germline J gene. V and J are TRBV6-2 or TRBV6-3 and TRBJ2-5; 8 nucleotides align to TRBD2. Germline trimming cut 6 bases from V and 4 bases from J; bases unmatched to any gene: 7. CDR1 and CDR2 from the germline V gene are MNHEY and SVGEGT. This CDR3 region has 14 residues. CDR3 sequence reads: CASRIGLAGETQYF. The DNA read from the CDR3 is TGTGCCAGCAGAATCGGACTAGCAGGAGAGACC.

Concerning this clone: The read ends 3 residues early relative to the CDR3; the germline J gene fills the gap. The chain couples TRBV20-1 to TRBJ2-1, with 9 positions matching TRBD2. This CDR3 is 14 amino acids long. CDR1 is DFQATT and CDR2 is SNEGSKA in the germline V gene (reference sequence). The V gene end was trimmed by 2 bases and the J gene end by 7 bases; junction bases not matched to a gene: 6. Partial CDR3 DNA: TGCAGTGCTAGATATAGCGGGAGCATAAATGAG. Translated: CSARYSGSINE. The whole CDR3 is CSARYSGSINEQFF.

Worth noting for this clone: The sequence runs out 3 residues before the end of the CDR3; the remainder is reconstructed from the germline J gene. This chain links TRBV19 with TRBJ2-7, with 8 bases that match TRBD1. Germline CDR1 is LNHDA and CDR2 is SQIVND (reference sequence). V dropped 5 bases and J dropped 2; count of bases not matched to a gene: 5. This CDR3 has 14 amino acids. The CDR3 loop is CASSPQGATYEQYF. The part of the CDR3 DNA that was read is TGTGCCAGTAGTCCTCAGGGGGCGACCTACGAG.

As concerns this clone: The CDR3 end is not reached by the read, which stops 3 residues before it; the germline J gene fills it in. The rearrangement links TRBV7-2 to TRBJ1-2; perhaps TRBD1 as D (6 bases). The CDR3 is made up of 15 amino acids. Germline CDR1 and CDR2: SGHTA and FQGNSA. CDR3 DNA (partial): TGTGCCAGCAGCTTTAGACTAGCGGGGGCAGATACC. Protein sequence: CASSFRLAGADT. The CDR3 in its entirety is CASSFRLAGADTYTF.

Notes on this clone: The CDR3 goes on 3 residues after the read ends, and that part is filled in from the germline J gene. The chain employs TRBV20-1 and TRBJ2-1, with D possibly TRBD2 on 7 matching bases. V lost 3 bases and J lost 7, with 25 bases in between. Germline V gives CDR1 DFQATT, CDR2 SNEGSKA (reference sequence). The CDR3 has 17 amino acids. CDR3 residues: CSASPAGFRGGANEQFF. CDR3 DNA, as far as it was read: TGCAGTGCTAGTCCCGCGGGGTTCCGTGGGGGGGCAAATGAG.

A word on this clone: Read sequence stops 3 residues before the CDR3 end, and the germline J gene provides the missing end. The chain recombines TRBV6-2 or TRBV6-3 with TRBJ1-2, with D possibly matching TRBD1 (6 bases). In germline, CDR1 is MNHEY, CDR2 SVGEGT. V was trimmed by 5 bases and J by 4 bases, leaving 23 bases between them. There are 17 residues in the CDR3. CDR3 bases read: TGTGCCAGCAGTCCTTCTTCAGGGGAACTCAGGGCCTATGGC. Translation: CASSPSSGELRAYG. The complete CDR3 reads CASSPSSGELRAYGYTF.

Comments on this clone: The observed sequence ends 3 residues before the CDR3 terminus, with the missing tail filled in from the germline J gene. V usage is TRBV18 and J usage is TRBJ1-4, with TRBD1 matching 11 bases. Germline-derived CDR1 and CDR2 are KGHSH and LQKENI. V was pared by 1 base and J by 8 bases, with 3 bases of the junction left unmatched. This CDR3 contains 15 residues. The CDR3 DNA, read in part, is TGTGCCAGCTCACCACGGACAGGGGGCTACGAAAAA. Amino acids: CASSPRTGGYEK. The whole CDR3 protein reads CASSPRTGGYEKLFF.

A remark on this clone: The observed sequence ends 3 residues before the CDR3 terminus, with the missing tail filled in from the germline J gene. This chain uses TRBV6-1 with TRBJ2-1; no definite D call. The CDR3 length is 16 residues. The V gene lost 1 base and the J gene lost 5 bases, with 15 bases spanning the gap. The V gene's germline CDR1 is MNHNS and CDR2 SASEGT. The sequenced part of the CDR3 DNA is TGTGCCAGCAGTGAAGACAGAAGCTTCAGGAACAATGAG. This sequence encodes CASSEDRSFRNNE. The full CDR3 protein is CASSEDRSFRNNEQFF.

CDR3 residues: CASSVDRGKYEQYF. The sequenced part of the CDR3 DNA is TGTGCCAGCAGCGTGGACAGGGGGAAATACGAG. This rearrangement joins TRBV2 to TRBJ2-7; 10 bases align to TRBD1. The read is 3 residues too short to cover the CDR3 end, so that end is filled in from the germline J gene. CDR1 and CDR2 from the germline V gene are SNHLY and FYNNEI. V was clipped by 6 bases and J by 4 bases; unmatched bases: 6. This CDR3 comprises 14 residues.